This T cell receptor beta chain was found in a study of molecular identifiers for immune sequencing clone quantification. The CDR3 spans 14 residues. V was trimmed by 2 bases and J by 1 base, leaving 9 bases between them. Germline loops: CDR1 MNHEY, CDR2 SVGEGT. MiXCR, applied by TCRdb to the PCR reads, yields one record per CDR3 protein. The data show about 500,000 distinct CDR3 sequences, with 25% seen just once and about 0.75% held by the top ten. Sequencing was performed on naive CD8+ T cells from blood, with Jurkat cell RNA spiked in. The sample's subset: FACS-sorted CD8+CD4-CCR7+CD45RA+ naive T cells. The clonotype comes from a human donor in good health. Some libraries in this study had Jurkat cell RNA spiked in. The chain carries TRBV6-2 or TRBV6-3 and TRBJ2-7; the D is unclear. In nucleotides, the CDR3 is TGTGCCAGCAGTTACGGGCCCTCATCCTACGAGCAGTACTTC. Translation: CASSYGPSSYEQYF.